The present T cell receptor beta chain was sequenced within a study of blood T cell repertoires in COVID-19. Study background: Whether acute or convalescent, the COVID-19 samples came from the United States, Italy and Spain. Nucleic acid was either cDNA or gDNA, and it came from T cells, B-cell-depleted T cells, or PBMCs.

In the original processing: Amplification of reference gene primers provided the estimated nucleated cell counts. TCRdb's table, derived via immunoSEQ multiplex PCR, lists solely in-frame clones and lacks some. The D gene and trimming were derived from the DNA, and the V and J assignments and clone size from that table. The profile shows around 140,000 clones, around 90% of them singletons. The CDR3 runs to 13 residues. Germline CDR1 WNHNN, CDR2 SYGVQD (reference sequence). Trimming stripped 6 bases from V and 3 bases from J, with 8 bases between. The chain couples TRBV10-1 to TRBJ2-2, with D possibly being TRBD2 (6 bases). This TCR was recovered from a woman between 50 and 59 years old with acute or convalescent COVID-19. The sequencing input was peripheral blood. CDR3 sequence (DNA): TGCGCCAGCAGCGGGACTTACACCGGGGAGCTGTTTTTT. Its protein product is CASSGTYTGELFF.